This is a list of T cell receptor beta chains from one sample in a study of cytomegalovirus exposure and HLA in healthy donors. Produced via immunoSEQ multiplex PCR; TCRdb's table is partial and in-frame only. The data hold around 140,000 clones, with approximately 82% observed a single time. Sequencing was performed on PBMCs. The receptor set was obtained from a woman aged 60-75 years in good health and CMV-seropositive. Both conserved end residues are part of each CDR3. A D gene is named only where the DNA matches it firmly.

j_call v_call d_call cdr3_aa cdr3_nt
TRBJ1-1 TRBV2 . CASSAPHQGTNTEAFF TGTGCCAGCAGTGCCCCCCACCAGGGGACGAACACTGAAGCTTTCTTT
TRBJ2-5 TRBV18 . CASSPTSQETQYF TGTGCCAGCTCCCCTACTAGCCAAGAGACCCAGTACTTC
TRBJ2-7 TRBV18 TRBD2 CASSTGAGGDEQYF TGTGCCAGCTCAACTGGGGCGGGAGGCGACGAGCAGTACTTC
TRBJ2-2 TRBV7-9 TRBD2 CASSQGLAGVTGELFF TGTGCCAGCAGCCAGGGACTAGCGGGAGTAACCGGGGAGCTGTTTTTT
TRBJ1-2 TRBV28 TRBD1 CASRDQGTGLYTF TGTGCCAGCAGAGACCAGGGGACAGGACTTTACACCTTC
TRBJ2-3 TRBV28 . CAFRDTSTDTQYF TGTGCCTTCCGGGACACTAGCACAGATACGCAGTATTTT
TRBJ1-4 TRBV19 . CASSMQGPNEKLFF TGTGCCAGTAGTATGCAGGGCCCAAATGAAAAACTGTTTTTT
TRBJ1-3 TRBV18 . CASSPMSGAGNTIYF TGTGCCAGCTCACCCATGTCGGGGGCTGGAAACACCATATATTTT
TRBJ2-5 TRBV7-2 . CASSYRQTLQETQYF TGTGCCAGCAGCTACAGACAGACCCTCCAAGAGACCCAGTACTTC
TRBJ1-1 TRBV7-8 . CASSSGTQQLAFF TGTGCCAGCAGCTCCGGGACACAGCAGTTAGCTTTCTTT